A single sample is the source of the 6 T cell receptor beta chains below, sequenced in a study of cytomegalovirus exposure and HLA in healthy donors. A multiplex PCR was run with 60 Vbeta primers and 13 Jbeta primers. This table comes from immunoSEQ multiplex PCR, and its TCRdb copy is limited to in-frame clones, with some not included. This sample yields approximately 86,000 clones, of which 85% are seen a single time; nearly 7.5% belongs to the top ten. The sequencing input was PBMCs. The origin of the receptors is a middle-aged man in good health and CMV-seropositive.

The V call is TRBV7-3, the J call TRBJ1-1; D might be TRBD1 (5 bases). There are 15 residues in the CDR3. CDR1 and CDR2 (germline): SGHTA, FQGTGA. V lost 8 bases and J lost 1, with 17 bases in between. DNA for the CDR3: TGTGCCAGCGGTCCAGGGCCCCTGAGGAACACTGAAGCTTTCTTT. This sequence encodes CASGPGPLRNTEAFF.

There are a few counts of this clone. The V and J genes are TRBV7-2 and TRBJ1-5; D ambiguous. The CDR3 runs to 14 residues. With 1 base removed from V and 4 bases from J, the gap between germline ends came to 8 bases. CDR1 and CDR2 from the germline V gene are SGHTA and FQGNSA. The CDR3 loop is CASSLVGGNQPQHF. The CDR3 DNA reads TGTGCCAGCAGCTTAGTCGGAGGGAATCAGCCCCAGCATTTT.

This clone was seen only a few times. One end of the junction fails to match germline, which may point to a read error. This rearrangement joins TRBV13 to TRBJ2-5; the match to TRBD1 covers 9 bases. CDR3 size: 15 residues. Germline CDR1 PRHDT, CDR2 FYEKMQ (reference sequence). The CDR3 DNA follows: TGTGCCAGCAGCTTAGGGGGACAGGGACAAGGGACCCAGTACTTC. Translation: CASSLGGQGQGTQYF. The whole variable domain, filled in from reference TRBV13 and TRBJ2-5, reads AAGVIQSPRHLIKEKRETATLKCYPIPRHDTVYWYQQGPGQDPQFLISFYEKMQSDKGSIPDRFSAQQFSDYHSELNMSSLELGDSALYFCASSLGGQGQGTQYFGPGTRLLVL.

The V call is TRBV21-1, the J call TRBJ2-7; the table's D gene call, TRBD1, was not cross checked with the DNA. TRBV21-1 is assigned pseudogene status. This CDR3 contains 12 residues. CDR3 in DNA: TGTGCCAGCAGCTCAGGGGTAGCCGAGCAGTACTTC. Residues: CASSSGVAEQYF.

The V gene is TRBV4-1, the J gene TRBJ2-2, with TRBD2 matching over 16 bases. CDR3 length: 19 residues. Looked up from germline, CDR1 is MGHRA and CDR2 is YSYEKL. Trimming removed 2 bases from V and 6 bases from J; junction bases left unmatched: 9. The DNA for the CDR3 is TGCGCCAGCAGCCAACCCCCCGGGACTAGCGGGAGGGTTCCCGGGGAGCTGTTTTTT. This sequence encodes CASSQPPGTSGRVPGELFF.

The V and J genes are TRBV7-2 and TRBJ2-7; D is unclear. In germline, CDR1 is SGHTA, CDR2 FQGNSA. V was trimmed by 4 bases and J by 4 bases, leaving 14 bases between them. The CDR3 loop spans 14 amino acids. CDR3 sequence: CASSSPAGFYEQYF. DNA of the CDR3: TGTGCCAGCAGCTCGCCGGCCGGGTTTTACGAGCAGTACTTC.